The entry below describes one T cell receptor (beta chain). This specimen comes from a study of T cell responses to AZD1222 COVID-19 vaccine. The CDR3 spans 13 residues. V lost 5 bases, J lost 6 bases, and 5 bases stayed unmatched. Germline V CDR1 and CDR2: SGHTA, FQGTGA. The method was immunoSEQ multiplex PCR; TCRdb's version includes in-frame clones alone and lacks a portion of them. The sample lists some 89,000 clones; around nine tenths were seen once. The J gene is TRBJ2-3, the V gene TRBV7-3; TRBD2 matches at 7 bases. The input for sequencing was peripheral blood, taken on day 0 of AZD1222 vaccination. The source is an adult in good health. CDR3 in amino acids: CASSPTSWDTQYF. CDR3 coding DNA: TGTGCCAGCAGCCCGACTAGCTGGGATACGCAGTATTTT.